This record covers a single TCR beta chain. Its specificity is unknown. The data derive from a study of PD-1 blockade in mismatch repair-deficient tumors. The wider study: Patients had about eleven mismatch repair-deficient cancer types and were previously treated and progressing. Study results and caveats: Rapid post-treatment expansion, then contraction, generally preceding radiologic response, marked tumor-resident clones.

Indicated time point: identical approximately 10-day culture without peptide (control). A roughly ten-day in vitro culture was run per each of several reactive peptides. The CDR3 is made up of 13 amino acids. V lost 8 bases and J 8 bases, leaving 16 bases between the germline ends. The V gene's germline CDR1 is SEHNR and CDR2 FQNEAQ (reference sequence). Profiled with immunoSEQ multiplex PCR; TCRdb holds only in-frame clones, not every one. This sample has around 13,000 clones, with about nine tenths found just once. The starting material was cells cultured in vitro, obtained from a patient treated with pembrolizumab. The origin of this receptor is an adult with mismatch repair-deficient cancer. V usage is TRBV7-9 and J usage is TRBJ1-3; D ambiguous. CDR3 protein: CASVPNGLDTIYF. In DNA form, the CDR3 reads TGTGCCAGCGTCCCGAATGGCTTAGACACCATATATTTT.